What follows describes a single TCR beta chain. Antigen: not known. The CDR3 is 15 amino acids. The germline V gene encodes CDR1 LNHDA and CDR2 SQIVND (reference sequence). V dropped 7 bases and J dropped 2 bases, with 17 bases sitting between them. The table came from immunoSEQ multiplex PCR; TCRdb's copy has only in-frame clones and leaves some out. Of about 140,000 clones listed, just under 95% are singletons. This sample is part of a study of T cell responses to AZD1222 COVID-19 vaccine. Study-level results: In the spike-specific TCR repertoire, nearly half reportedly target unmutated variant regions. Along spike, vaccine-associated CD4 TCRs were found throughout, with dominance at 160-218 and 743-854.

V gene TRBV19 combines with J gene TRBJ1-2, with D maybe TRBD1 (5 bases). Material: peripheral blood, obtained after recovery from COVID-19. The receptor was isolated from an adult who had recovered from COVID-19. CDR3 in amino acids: CASTPGGNANYGYTF. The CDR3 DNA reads TGTGCCAGTACCCCTGGGGGGAATGCGAACTATGGCTACACCTTC.